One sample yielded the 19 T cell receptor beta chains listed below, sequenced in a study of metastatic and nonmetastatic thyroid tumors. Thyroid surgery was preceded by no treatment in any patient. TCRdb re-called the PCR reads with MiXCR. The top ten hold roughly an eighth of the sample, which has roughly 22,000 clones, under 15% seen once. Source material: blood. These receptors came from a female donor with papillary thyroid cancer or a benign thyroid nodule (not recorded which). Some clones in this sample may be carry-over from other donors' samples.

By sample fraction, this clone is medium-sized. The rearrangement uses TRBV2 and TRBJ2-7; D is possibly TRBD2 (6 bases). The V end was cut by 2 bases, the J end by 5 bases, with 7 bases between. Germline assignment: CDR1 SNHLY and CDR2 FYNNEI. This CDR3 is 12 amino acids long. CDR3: CASSESGDEQYF. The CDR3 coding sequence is TGTGCCAGCAGTGAATCGGGGGACGAGCAGTACTTC.

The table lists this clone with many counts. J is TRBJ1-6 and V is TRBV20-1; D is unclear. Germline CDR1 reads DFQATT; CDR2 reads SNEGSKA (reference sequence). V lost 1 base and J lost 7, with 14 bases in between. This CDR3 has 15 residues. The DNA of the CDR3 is TGCAGTGCTAGAGCTCAGCGAGGGAAGAATTCACCCCTCCACTTT. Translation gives CSARAQRGKNSPLHF.

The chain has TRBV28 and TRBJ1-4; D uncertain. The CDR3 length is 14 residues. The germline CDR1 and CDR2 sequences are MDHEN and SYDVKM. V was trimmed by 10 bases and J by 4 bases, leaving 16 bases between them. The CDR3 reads CATRSGQDNEKLFF. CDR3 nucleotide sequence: TGTGCCACAAGGTCCGGCCAAGATAATGAAAAACTGTTTTTT.

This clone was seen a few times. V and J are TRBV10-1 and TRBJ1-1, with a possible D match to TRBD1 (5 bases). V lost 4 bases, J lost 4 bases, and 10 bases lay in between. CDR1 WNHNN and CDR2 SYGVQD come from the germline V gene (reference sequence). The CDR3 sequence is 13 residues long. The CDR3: CASSGQLGTEAFF. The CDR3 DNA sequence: TGCGCCAGCAGTGGACAGTTAGGCACTGAAGCTTTCTTT.

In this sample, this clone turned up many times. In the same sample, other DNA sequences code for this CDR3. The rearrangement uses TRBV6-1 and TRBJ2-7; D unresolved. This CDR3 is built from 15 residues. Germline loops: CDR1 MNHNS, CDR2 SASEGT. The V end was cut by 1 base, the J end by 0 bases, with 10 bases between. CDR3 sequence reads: CASSEEDGSSYEQYF. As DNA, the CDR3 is TGTGCCAGCAGTGAAGAGGACGGCAGCTCCTACGAGCAGTACTTC.

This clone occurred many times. DNA of the CDR3: TGTGCCAGCAGTTCAGGGGGCGAGTCTTCACCCCTCCACTTT. Amino acid sequence: CASSSGGESSPLHF. This chain connects TRBV25-1 to TRBJ1-6, with 8 positions matching TRBD1. CDR1 and CDR2 (germline): MGHDK, SYGVNS. The CDR3 sequence is 14 residues long. The J segment lost 9 bases and the V segment lost 5 bases, leaving 6 bases of the junction unmatched.

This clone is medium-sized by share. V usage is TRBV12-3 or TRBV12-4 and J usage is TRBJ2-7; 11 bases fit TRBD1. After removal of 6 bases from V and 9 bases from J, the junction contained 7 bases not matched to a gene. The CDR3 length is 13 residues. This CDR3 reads CASREGQGAGQYF. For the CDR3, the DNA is TGTGCCAGCAGGGAAGGACAGGGGGCGGGGCAGTACTTC.

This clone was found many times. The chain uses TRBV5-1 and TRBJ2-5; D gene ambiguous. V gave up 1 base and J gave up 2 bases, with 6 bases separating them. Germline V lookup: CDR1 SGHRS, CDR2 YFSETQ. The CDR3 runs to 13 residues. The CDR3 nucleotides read TGCGCCAGCAGCTTGTCAGTACAAGAGACCCAGTACTTC. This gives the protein CASSLSVQETQYF.

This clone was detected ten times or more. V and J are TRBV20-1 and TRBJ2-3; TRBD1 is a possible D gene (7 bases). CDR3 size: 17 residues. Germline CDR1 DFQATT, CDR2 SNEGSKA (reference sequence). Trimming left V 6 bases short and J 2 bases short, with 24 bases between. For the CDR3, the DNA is TGCAGTGCGCACCCGGAGGGGAGCAGGGGGTACACAGATACGCAGTATTTT. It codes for CSAHPEGSRGYTDTQYF.

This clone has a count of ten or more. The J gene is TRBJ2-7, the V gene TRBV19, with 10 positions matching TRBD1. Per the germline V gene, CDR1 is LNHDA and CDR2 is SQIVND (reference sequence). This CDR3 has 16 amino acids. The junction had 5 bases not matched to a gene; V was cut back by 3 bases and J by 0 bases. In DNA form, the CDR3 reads TGTGCCAGTAGTATTGTTGACAGGGGGCCCTCCTACGAGCAGTACTTC. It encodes CASSIVDRGPSYEQYF.

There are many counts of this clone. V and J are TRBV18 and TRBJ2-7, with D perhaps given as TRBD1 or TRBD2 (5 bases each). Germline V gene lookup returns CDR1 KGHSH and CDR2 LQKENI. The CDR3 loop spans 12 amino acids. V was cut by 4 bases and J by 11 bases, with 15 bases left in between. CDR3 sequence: CASSRGFGDEYF. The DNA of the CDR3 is TGTGCCAGCTCACGGGGGTTTGGAGACGAGTACTTC.

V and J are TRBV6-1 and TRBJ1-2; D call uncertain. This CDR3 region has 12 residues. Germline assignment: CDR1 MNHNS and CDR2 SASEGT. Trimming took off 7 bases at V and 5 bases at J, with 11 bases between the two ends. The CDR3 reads CASTVGGYGYTF. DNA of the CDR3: TGTGCCAGCACCGTGGGAGGGTATGGCTACACCTTC.

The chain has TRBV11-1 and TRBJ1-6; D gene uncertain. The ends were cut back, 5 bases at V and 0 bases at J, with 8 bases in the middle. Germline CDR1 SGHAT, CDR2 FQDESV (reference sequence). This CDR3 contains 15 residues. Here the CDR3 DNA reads TGTGCCAGCAGCCAAGGTAGCTCCTATAATTCACCCCTCCACTTT. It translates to CASSQGSSYNSPLHF.

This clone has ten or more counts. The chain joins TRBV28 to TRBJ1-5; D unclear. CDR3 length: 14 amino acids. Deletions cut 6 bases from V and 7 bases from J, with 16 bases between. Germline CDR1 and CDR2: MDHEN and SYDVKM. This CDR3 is CASRGKGFSQPQHF. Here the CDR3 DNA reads TGTGCCAGCAGGGGGAAGGGTTTTAGCCAGCCCCAGCATTTT.

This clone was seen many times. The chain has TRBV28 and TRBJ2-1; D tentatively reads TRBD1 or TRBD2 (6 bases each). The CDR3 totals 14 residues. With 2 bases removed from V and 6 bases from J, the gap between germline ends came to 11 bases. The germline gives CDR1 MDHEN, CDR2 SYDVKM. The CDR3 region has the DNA TGTGCCAGCAGTTTAGGGGGGACACGCAATGAGCAGTTCTTC. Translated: CASSLGGTRNEQFF.

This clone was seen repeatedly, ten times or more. The chain's CDR3 is CSARQIGGLGETQYF. The CDR3 region has the DNA TGCAGTGCTAGACAAATAGGGGGTCTGGGGGAGACCCAGTACTTC. The chain recombines TRBV20-1 with TRBJ2-5; maybe TRBD1 (6 bases). CDR3 size: 15 residues. V was pared by 2 bases and J by 5 bases, with 18 bases between. Germline assignment: CDR1 DFQATT and CDR2 SNEGSKA (reference sequence).

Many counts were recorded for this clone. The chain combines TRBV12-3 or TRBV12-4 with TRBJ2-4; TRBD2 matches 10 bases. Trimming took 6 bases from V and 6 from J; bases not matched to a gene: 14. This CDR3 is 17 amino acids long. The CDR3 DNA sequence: TGTGCCAGCAGCCCCGCTCGGGATATAGCGGGAGGAAACATTCAGTACTTC. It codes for CASSPARDIAGGNIQYF.

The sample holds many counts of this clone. For the CDR3, the DNA is TGTGCCAGCACTACGGGGACTACAGATACGCAGTATTTT. It yields the protein CASTTGTTDTQYF. The rearrangement links TRBV6-1 to TRBJ2-3; weak D call: TRBD2 (6 bases). With 7 bases removed from V and 3 bases from J, the gap between germline ends came to 11 bases. Germline CDR1 is MNHNS and CDR2 is SASEGT. The CDR3 has 13 amino acids.

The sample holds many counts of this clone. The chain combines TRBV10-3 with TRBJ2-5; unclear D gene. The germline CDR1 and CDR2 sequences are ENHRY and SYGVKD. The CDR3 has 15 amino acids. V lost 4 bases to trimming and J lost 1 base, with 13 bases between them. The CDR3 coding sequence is TGTGCCATCAGTGGTGGATCCTCGCCCCAAGAGACCCAGTACTTC. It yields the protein CAISGGSSPQETQYF.